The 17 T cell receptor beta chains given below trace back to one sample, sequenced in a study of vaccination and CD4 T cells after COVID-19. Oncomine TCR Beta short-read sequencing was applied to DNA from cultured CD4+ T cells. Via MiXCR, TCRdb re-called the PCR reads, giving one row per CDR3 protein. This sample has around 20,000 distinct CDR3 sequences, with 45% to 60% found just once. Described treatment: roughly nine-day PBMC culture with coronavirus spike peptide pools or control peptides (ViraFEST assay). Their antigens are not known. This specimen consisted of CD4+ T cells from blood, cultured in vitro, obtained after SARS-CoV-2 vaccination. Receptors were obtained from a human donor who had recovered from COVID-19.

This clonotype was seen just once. CDR3 coding DNA: TGTGCCAGCAGTCCCCAGACAGGTCTCACTCAGCCCCAGCATTTT. Protein: CASSPQTGLTQPQHF. This chain uses TRBV28 with TRBJ1-5, with D possibly being TRBD1 (6 bases). CDR1 MDHEN and CDR2 SYDVKM come from the germline V gene. Deletions cut 5 bases from V and 6 bases from J, with 17 bases between. This CDR3 region has 15 residues.

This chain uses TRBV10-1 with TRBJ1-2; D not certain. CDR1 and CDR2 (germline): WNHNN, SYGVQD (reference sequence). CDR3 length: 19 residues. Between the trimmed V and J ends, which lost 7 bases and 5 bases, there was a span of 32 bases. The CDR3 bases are TGCGCCAGCACCGACGCCCCCTCATCTTCACCTCCGAGTCAGTATGGCTACACCTTC. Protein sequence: CASTDAPSSSPPSQYGYTF.

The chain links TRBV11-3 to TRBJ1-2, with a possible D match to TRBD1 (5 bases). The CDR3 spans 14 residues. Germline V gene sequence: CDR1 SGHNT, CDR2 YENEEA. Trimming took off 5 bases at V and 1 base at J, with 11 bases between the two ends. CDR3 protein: CASSTGRNNYGYTF. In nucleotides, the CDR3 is TGTGCCAGCAGCACGGGACGGAATAACTATGGCTACACCTTC.

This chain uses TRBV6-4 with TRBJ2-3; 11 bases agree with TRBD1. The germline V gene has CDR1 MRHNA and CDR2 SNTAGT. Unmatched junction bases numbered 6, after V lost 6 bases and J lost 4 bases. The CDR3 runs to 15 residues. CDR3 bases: TGTGCCAGCAGCTCCGGGACAGGGGGTTCAGATACGCAGTATTTT. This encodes CASSSGTGGSDTQYF.

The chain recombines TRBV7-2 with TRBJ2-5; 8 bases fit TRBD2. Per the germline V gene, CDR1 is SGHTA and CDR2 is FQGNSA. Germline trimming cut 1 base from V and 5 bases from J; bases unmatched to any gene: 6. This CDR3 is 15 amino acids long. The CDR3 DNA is TGTGCCAGCAGCTTAGATCCGGGGGGGCAGGAGACCCAGTACTTC. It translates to CASSLDPGGQETQYF. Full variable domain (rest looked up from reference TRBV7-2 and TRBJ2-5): GAGVSQSPSNKVTEKGKDVELRCDPISGHTALYWYRQSLGQGLEFLIYFQGNSAPDKSGLPSDRFSAERTGGSVSTLTIQRTQQEDSAVYLCASSLDPGGQETQYFGPGTRLLVL.

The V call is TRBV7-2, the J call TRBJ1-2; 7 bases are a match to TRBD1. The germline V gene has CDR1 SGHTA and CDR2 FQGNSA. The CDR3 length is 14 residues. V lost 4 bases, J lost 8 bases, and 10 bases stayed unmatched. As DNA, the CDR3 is TGTGCCAGCAGCTCTTCGACAGGGTGGAGCGGCTACACCTTC. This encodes CASSSSTGWSGYTF.

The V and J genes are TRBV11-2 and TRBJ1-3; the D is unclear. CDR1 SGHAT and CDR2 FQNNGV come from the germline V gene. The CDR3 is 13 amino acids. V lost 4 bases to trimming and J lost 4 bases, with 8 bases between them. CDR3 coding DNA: TGTGCCAGCAGCTATGCTTCAGGAAACACCATATATTTT. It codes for CASSYASGNTIYF.

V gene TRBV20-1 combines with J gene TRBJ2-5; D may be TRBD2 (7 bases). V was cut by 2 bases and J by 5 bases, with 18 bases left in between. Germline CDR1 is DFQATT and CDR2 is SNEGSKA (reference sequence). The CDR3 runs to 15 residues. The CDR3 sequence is CSARRGASGRETQYF. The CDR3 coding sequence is TGCAGTGCTAGAAGGGGGGCCTCCGGGAGGGAGACCCAGTACTTC.

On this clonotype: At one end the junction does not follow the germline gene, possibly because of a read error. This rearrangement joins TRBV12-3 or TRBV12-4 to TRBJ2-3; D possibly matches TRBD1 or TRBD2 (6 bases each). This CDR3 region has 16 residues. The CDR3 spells CASSLGGPRRTDTQYF. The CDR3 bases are TGTGCCAGCAGCTTAGGGGGGCCCCGACGCACAGATACGCAGTATTTT.

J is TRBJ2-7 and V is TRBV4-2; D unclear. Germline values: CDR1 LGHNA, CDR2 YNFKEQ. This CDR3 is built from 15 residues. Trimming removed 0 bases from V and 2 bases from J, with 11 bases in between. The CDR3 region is CASSQDGSGAYEQYF. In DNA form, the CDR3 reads TGTGCCAGCAGCCAAGATGGGTCAGGAGCCTACGAGCAGTACTTC.

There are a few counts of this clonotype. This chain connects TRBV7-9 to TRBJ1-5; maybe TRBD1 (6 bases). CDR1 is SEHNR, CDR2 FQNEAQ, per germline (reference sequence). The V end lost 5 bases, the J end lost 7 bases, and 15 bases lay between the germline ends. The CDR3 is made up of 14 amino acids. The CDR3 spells CASSPGRGQQPQHF. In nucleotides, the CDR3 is TGTGCCAGCAGCCCCGGCAGGGGACAACAGCCCCAGCATTTT.

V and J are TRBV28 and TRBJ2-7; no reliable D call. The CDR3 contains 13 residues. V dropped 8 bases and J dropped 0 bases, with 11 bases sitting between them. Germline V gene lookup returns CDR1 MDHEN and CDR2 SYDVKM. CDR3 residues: CASGPRHSYEQYF. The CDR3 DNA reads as TGTGCCAGCGGCCCCAGGCACTCCTACGAGCAGTACTTC.

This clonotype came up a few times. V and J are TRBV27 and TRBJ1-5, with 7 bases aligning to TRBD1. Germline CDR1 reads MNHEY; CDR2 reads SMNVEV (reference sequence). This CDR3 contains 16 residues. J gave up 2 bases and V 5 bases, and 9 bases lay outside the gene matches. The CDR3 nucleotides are TGTGCCAGCAGTCCCCGACAGGGTATGGGCAATCAGCCCCAGCATTTT. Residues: CASSPRQGMGNQPQHF.

CDR3 DNA: TGTGCCAGCAGCTCCCAGACAGGAGATAAAGCTTTCTTT. Translating it yields CASSSQTGDKAFF. V and J are TRBV7-2 and TRBJ1-1; D perhaps matches TRBD1 (6 bases). The length of the CDR3 is 13 residues. Germline lookup yields CDR1 SGHTA and CDR2 FQGNSA. Trimming took off 4 bases at V and 9 bases at J, with 15 bases between the two ends.

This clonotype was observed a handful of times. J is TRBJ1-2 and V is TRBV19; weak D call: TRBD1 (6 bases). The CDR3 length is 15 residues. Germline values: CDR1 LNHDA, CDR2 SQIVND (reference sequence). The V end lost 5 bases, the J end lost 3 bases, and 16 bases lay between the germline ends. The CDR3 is CASSAGQHDYYGYTF. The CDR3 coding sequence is TGTGCCAGTAGTGCCGGACAGCACGACTACTATGGCTACACCTTC.

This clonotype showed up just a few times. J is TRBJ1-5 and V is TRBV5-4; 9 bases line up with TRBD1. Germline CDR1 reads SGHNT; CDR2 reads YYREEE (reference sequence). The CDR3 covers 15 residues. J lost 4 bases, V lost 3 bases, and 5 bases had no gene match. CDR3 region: CASSSGQGSNQPQHF. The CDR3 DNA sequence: TGTGCCAGCAGCTCGGGACAGGGTTCAAATCAGCCCCAGCATTTT.

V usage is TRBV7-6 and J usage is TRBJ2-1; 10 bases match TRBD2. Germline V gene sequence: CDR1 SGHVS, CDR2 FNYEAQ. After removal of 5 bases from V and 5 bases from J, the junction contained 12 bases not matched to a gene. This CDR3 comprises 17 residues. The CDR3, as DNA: TGTGCCAGCAGCCGGGAATTAGCGGGAGGAGGAAACAATGAGCAGTTCTTC. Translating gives CASSRELAGGGNNEQFF.